This T cell receptor beta chain originates from a study of blood T cell repertoires in COVID-19 (dated by TCRdb to 2020 to 2022). Study-level background: Collaborator samples came from the United States, Italy and Spain and covered acute and convalescent phases of COVID-19. Samples were obtained from the ongoing ImmuneRACE study (first 160 participants) and from some 1,300 subjects provided by 6 global collaborators. Subjects who had been exposed to COVID-19, were actively infected with it, or had recovered from it provided the deeply sampled blood TCRbeta repertoires that made up the dataset. HLA class I and class II types, where available, came from metadata supplied by the sample provider rather than from assay-based typing. The repertoires were released in a freely available public database intended as a resource for research on the immune response to SARS-CoV-2. The prospective study material was composed of cDNA or gDNA derived from T cells, B-cell-depleted T cells, or PBMCs. The sample metadata nearly always contained a de-identified subject ID, COVID-19 status, age in years and sex.

Collaborating institutions collected whole blood in K2EDTA tubes following their own protocols. For TCRbeta analysis, collaborator samples were shipped as frozen whole blood, as isolated PBMCs, or as DNA extracted from either sample type. Note on this clone: Which antigen it targets is not known. No quality values exist for individual bases; no much larger clone is one base distant.

The study at large found these results: The amount of clinical and demographic metadata varied by source and participant and was provided uncurated.

TCRbeta CDR3 regions were amplified from genomic DNA by means of the immunoSEQ Assay, a bias-controlled multiplex PCR. The study's processing was this. The number of nucleated cells in each sample was estimated from the amplification of reference gene primers within the assay. To quantify the absolute abundance of each unique TCRbeta CDR3 rearrangement, sequence reads were collapsed and filtered. For each sample, productive Simpson clonality was calculated by taking the square root of Simpson's diversity index across productive rearrangements. TCRdb's version of the immuneACCESS table is confined to in-frame rearrangements and falls short of the full clone set. An unresolved V gene accounts for under half of the shortfall where checked; the remainder is of unknown origin. The D gene and trimming were derived from the DNA, and the V and J assignments and clone size from that table. The sample profile shows some 100,000 clones; around 87% of them were found once. 11% of the sample is in the top ten clones.

V and J are trimmed by 8 bases and 3 bases, and the gene matches miss 6 bases of the junction. From cysteine to phenylalanine, the CDR3 is 14 amino acids long. The only DNA kept is the CDR3, 42 bases in frame from the first base. The germline V gene (reference sequence) provides CDR1 LNHDA and CDR2 SQIVND. This TCR came from a woman in her thirties with acute or convalescent COVID-19. This chain is built from TRBV19 and TRBJ2-1; 8 junctional bases match TRBD1. Sequencing used peripheral blood. The DNA sequence is given as TGTGCCAGTGCCCGGACAGGGATCTACAATGAGCAGTTCTTC. Its protein is CASARTGIYNEQFF.